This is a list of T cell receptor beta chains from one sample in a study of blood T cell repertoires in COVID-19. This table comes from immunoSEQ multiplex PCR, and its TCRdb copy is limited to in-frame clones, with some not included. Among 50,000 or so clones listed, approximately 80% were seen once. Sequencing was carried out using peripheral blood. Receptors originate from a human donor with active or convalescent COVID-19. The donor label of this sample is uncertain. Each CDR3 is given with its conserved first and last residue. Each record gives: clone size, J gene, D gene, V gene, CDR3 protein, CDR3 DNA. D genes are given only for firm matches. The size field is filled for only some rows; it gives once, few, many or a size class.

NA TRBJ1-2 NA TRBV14 CASSPDTDYGYTF TGTGCCAGCAGTCCGGACACCGACTATGGCTACACCTTC
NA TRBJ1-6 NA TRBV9 CASSGEGGMNNSPLHF TGTGCCAGCAGCGGCGAGGGGGGGATGAATAATTCACCCCTCCACTTT
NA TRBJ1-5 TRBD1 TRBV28 CASCSRQGYSNQPQHF TGTGCCAGCTGTTCCCGACAGGGGTATAGCAATCAGCCCCAGCATTTT
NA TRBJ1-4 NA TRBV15 CATSGRTSEDEKLFF TGTGCCACCAGCGGAAGGACAAGTGAGGATGAAAAACTGTTTTTT
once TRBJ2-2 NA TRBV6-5 CASSYATGVTGELFF TGTGCCAGCAGTTACGCGACAGGAGTCACCGGGGAGCTGTTTTTT
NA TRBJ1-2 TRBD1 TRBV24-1 CATSDRQGLGGYTF TGTGCCACCAGTGATAGACAGGGGTTAGGCGGCTACACCTTC
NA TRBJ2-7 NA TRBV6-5 CASRGQREAYEQYF TGTGCCAGCAGGGGCCAGAGGGAGGCCTACGAGCAGTACTTC
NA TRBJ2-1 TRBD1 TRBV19 CASSARYRGNEQFF TGTGCCAGTAGTGCCCGATACAGGGGCAATGAGCAGTTCTTC
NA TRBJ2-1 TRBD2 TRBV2 CASTGLAGPEQFF TGTGCCAGCACCGGACTAGCGGGACCTGAGCAGTTCTTC
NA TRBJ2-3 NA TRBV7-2 CASSSPQSPSTDTQYF TGTGCCAGCAGCTCCCCGCAGTCGCCTAGCACAGATACGCAGTATTTT
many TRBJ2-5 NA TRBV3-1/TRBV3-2 CASSQDGAGRETQYF TGTGCCAGCAGCCAAGATGGGGCAGGGCGGGAGACCCAGTACTTC
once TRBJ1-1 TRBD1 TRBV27 CASSLSGGGIGTEAFF TGTGCCAGCAGTTTATCCGGAGGGGGCATAGGCACTGAAGCTTTCTTT
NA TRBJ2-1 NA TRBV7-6 CASSLTGRYNEQFF TGTGCCAGCAGCTTAACCGGGAGATACAATGAGCAGTTCTTC
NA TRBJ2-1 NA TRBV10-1 CASSESRGNSYNEQFF TGCGCCAGCAGTGAGTCCCGAGGAAACTCCTACAATGAGCAGTTCTTC
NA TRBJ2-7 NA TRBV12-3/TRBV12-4 CASSRTYEQYF TGTGCCAGCAGTCGTACATACGAGCAGTACTTC
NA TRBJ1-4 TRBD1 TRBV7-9 CASSFPQGAPEKLFF TGTGCCAGCAGCTTTCCGCAGGGGGCGCCTGAAAAACTGTTTTTT
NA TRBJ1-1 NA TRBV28 CASSLSLTGTYQGVDSTEAFF TGTGCCAGCAGTTTGTCCCTTACCGGCACATATCAAGGGGTGGATAGCACTGAAGCTTTCTTT
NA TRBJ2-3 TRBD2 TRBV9 CASSVDSGRATDTQYF TGTGCCAGCAGCGTAGATAGCGGGAGAGCAACAGATACGCAGTATTTT
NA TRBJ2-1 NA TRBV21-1 CASSGRQGANNEQFF TGTGCCAGCAGCGGGCGACAGGGGGCTAACAATGAGCAGTTCTTC
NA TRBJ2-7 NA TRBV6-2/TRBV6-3 CASSGDNSYEQYF TGTGCCAGCAGTGGGGACAACTCCTACGAGCAGTACTTC
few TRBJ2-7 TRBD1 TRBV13 CASLSRSGQATYEQYF TGTGCCAGCCTCAGTAGATCGGGACAGGCAACCTACGAGCAGTACTTC
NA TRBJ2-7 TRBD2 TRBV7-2 CASSSGAGGYEQYF TGTGCCAGCAGCTCCGGTGCGGGAGGGTACGAGCAGTACTTC